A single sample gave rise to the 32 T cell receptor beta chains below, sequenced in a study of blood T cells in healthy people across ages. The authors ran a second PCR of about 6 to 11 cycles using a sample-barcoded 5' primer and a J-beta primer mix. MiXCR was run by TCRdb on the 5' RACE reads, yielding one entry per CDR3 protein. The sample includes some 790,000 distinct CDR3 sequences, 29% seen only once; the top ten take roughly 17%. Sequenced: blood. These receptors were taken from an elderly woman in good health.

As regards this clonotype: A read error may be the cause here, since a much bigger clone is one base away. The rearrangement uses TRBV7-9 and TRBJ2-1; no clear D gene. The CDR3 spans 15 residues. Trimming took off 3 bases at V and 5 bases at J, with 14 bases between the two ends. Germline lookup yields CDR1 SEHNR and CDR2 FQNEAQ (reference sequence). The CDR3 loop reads CASSFCIRIDNEQFF. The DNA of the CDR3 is TGTGCCAGCAGCTTCTGCATAAGGATAGACAATGAGCAGTTCTTC.

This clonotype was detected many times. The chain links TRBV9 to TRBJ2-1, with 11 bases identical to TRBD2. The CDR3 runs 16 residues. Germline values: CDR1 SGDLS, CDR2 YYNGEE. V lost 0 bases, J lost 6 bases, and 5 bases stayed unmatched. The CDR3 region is CASSVALAGVFNEQFF. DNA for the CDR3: TGTGCCAGCAGCGTAGCACTAGCGGGGGTTTTCAATGAGCAGTTCTTC. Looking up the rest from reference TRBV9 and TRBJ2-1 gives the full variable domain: DSGVTQTPKHLITATGQRVTLRCSPRSGDLSVYWYQQSLDQGLQFLIQYYNGEERAKGNILERFSAQQFPDLHSELNLSSLELGDSALYFCASSVALAGVFNEQFFGPGTRLTVL.

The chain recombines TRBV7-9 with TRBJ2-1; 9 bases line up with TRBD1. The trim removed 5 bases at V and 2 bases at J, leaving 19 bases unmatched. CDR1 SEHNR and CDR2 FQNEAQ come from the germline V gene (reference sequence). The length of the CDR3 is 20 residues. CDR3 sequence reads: CASSPTGTGQTPGAYNEQFF. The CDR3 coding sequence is TGTGCCAGCAGCCCAACTGGGACAGGGCAAACCCCGGGGGCCTACAATGAGCAGTTCTTC. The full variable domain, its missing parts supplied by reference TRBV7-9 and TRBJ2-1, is DTGVSQNPRHKITKRGQNVTFRCDPISEHNRLYWYRQTLGQGPEFLTYFQNEAQLEKSRLLSDRFSAERPKGSFSTLEIQRTEQGDSAMYLCASSPTGTGQTPGAYNEQFFGPGTRLTVL.

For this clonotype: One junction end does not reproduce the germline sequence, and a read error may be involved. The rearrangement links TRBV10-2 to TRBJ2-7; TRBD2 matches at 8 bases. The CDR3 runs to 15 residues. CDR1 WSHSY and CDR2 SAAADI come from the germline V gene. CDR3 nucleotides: TGCGCCAGCTCAAACGGGGGGGCAGCCACCTACGAGCAGGACTTC. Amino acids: CASSNGGAATYEQDF.

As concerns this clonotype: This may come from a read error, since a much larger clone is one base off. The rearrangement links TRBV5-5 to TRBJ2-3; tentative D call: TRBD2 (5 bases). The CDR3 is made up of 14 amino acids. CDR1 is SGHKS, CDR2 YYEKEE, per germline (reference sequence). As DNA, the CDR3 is TGTGCCGGCAGCTTAGGAGAGGGAACAGATACGCAGTATTTT. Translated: CAGSLGEGTDTQYF.

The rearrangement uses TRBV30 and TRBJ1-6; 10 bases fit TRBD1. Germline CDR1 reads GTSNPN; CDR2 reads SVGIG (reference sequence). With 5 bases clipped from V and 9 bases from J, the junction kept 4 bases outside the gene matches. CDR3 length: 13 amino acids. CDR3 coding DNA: TGTGCCTGGTGGACAGGGGGTTCTTCACCCCTCCACTTT. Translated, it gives CAWWTGGSSPLHF.

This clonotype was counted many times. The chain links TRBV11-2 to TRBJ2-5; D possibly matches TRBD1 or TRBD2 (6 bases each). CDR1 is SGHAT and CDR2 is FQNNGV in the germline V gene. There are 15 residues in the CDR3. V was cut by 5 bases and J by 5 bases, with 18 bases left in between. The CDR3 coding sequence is TGTGCCAGCAGCCCTAACCCGGGGGCAGGGGAGACCCAGTACTTC. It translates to CASSPNPGAGETQYF.

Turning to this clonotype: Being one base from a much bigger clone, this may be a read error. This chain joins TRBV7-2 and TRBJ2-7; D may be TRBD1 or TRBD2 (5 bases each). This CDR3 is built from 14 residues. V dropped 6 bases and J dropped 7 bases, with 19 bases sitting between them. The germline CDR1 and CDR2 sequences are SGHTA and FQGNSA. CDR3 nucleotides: TGTGCCAGCAGTCATGGGGGTCGGAGGAATGAGCAGTACTTC. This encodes CASSHGGRRNEQYF.

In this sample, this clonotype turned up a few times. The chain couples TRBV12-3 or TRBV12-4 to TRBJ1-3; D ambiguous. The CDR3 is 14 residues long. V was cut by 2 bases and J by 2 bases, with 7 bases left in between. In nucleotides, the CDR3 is TGTGCCAGCAGTTTATCGATGGCTGGAAACACCATATATTTT. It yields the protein CASSLSMAGNTIYF.

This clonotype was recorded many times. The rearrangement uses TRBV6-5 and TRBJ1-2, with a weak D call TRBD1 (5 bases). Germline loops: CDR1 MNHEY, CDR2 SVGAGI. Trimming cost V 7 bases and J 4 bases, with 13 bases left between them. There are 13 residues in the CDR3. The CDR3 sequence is CASTKGVSYGYTF. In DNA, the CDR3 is TGTGCCAGCACCAAAGGGGTTAGCTATGGCTACACCTTC.

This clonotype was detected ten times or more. The CDR3 spells CASSLELAGRSEQFF. The CDR3 coding sequence is TGCGCCAGCAGCTTGGAGTTAGCGGGGAGGAGTGAGCAGTTCTTC. The V and J genes are TRBV5-1 and TRBJ2-1; 8 bases map to TRBD2. The CDR3 spans 15 residues. Trimming removed 0 bases from V and 9 bases from J; junction bases left unmatched: 8. Germline V CDR1 and CDR2: SGHRS, YFSETQ.

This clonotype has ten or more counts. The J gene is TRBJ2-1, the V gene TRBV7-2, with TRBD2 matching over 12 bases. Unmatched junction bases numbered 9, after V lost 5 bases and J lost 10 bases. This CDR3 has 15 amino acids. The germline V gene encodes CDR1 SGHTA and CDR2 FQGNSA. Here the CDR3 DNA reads TGTGCCAGCAGCGGAAGCCTAGCGGGGGGGCACGAGCAGTTCTTC. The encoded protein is CASSGSLAGGHEQFF.

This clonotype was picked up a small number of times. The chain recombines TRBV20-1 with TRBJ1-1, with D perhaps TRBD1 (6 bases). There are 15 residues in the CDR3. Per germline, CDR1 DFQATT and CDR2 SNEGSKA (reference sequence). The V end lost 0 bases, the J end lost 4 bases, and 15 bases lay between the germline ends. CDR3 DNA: TGCAGTGCTAGAGATCCAGGGAGGGGGGGCACTGAAGCTTTCTTT. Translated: CSARDPGRGGTEAFF.

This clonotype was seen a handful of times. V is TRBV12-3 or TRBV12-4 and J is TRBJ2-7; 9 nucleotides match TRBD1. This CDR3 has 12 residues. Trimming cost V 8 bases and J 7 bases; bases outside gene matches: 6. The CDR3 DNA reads TGTGCCAGCGGAAGGGGGACAGGGGAGCAGTACTTC. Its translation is CASGRGTGEQYF.

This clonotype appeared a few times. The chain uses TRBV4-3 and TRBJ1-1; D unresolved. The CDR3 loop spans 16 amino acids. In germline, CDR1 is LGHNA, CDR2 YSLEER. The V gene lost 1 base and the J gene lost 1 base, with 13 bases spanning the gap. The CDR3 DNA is TGCGCCAGCAGCCAAGTTCCTTCTGGCGCGAACACTGAAGCTTTCTTT. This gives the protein CASSQVPSGANTEAFF.

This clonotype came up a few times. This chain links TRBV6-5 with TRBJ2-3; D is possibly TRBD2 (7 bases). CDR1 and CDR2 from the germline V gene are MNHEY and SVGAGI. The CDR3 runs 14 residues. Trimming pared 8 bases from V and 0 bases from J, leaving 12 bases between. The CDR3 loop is CASQAGHSTDTQYF. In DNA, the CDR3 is TGTGCCAGCCAAGCGGGACATAGCACAGATACGCAGTATTTT.

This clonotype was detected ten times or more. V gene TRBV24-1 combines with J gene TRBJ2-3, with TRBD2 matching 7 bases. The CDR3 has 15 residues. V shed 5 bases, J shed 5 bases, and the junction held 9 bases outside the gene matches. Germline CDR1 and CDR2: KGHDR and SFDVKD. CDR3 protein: CATSAITSVGDTQYF. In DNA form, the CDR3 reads TGTGCCACCAGTGCCATCACTAGCGTTGGAGATACGCAGTATTTT.

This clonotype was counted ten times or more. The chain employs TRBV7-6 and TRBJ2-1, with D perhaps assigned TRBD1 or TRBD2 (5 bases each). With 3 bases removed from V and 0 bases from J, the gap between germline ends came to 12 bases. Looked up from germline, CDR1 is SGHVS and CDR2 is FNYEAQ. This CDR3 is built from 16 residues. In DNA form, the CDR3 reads TGTGCCAGCAGCTTCAGCGCCGGGGCCTCCTACAATGAGCAGTTCTTC. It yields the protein CASSFSAGASYNEQFF.

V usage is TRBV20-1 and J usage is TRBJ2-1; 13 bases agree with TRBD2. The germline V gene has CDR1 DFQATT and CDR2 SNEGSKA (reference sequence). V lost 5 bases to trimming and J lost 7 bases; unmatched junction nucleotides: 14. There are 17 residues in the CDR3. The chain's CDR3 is CSAPSPGLAGYWNEQFF. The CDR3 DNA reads TGCAGTGCTCCAAGTCCGGGACTAGCGGGGTATTGGAATGAGCAGTTCTTC.

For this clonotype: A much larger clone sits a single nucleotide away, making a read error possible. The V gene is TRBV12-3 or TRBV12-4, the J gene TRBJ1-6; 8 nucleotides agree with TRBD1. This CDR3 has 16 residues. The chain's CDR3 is CASSSLGTGRSSSLHF. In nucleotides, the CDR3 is TGTGCCAGCAGCTCTCTGGGGACAGGCAGGAGTTCATCCCTCCACTTT.

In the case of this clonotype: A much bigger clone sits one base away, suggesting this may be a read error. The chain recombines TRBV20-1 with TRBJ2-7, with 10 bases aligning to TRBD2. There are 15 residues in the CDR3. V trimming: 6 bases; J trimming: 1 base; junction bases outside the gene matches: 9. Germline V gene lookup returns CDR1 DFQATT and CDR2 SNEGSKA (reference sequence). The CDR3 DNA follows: TGCAGTGCGACGGGACGAGCGGGGGGGTCCTACGAGCAGTACTTC. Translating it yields CSATGRAGGSYEQYF.

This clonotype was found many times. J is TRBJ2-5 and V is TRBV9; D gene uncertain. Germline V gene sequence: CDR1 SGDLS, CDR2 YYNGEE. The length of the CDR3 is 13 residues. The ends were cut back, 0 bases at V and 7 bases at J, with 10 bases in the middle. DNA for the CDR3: TGTGCCAGCAGCGTAGAAGGGTCCGGGACCCAGTACTTC. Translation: CASSVEGSGTQYF. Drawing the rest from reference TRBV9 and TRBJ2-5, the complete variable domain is DSGVTQTPKHLITATGQRVTLRCSPRSGDLSVYWYQQSLDQGLQFLIQYYNGEERAKGNILERFSAQQFPDLHSELNLSSLELGDSALYFCASSVEGSGTQYFGPGTRLLVL.

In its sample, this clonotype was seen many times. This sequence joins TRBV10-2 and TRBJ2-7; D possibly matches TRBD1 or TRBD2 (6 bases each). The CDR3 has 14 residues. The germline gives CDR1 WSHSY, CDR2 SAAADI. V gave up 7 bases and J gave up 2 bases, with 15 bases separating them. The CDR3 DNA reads TGCGCCAGCACCCTGGAGGGGGTGGCCTACGAGCAGTACTTC. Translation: CASTLEGVAYEQYF.

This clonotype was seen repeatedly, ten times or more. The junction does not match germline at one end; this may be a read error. DNA for the CDR3: TGTGCCAGCAGCTTAGCGATGGAGACCCAGTACTTC. Amino acids: CASSLAMETQYF. The chain uses TRBV5-1 and TRBJ2-5; D might be TRBD2 (5 bases). This CDR3 region has 12 residues. Germline CDR1 is SGHRS and CDR2 is YFSETQ.

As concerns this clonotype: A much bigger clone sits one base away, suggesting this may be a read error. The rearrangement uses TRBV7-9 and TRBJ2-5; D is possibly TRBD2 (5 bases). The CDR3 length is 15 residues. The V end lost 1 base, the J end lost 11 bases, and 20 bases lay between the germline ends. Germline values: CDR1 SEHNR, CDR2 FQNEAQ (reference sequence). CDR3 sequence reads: CASSLVAGQVNEQYF. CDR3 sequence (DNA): TGTGCCAGCAGCTTAGTTGCGGGCCAGGTCAATGAGCAGTACTTC.

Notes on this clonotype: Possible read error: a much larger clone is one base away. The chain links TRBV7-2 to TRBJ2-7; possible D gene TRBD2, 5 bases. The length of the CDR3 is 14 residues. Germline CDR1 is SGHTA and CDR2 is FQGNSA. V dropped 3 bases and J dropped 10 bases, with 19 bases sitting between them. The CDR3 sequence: CASSFTRLREAQYF. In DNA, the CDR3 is TGTGCCAGCAGCTTCACTAGATTAAGAGAGGCCCAGTACTTC.

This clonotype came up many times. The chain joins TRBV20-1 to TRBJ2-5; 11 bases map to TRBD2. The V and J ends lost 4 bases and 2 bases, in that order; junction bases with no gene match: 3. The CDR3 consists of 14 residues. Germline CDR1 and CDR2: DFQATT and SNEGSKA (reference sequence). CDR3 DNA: TGCAGTGCTATACGGACTAGCGGGCAAGAGACCCAGTACTTC. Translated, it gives CSAIRTSGQETQYF.

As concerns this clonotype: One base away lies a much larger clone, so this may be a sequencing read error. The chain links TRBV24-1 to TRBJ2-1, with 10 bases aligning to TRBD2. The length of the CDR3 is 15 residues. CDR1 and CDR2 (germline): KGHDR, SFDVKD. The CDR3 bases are TGTGCCACCAGGTCCAGCGGGGGGGCTGGAAATGAGCGGTTCTTC. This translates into CATRSSGGAGNERFF.

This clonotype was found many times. The CDR3 DNA follows: TGTGCCAGCAGCTTAGTCGCAGGGGGCCGTGGCTACACCTTC. Encoded protein: CASSLVAGGRGYTF. The genes are TRBV7-2 and TRBJ1-2; TRBD1 agrees at 8 bases. The V gene end was trimmed by 1 base and the J gene end by 7 bases; junction bases not matched to a gene: 5. This CDR3 is 14 amino acids long. In germline, CDR1 is SGHTA, CDR2 FQGNSA.

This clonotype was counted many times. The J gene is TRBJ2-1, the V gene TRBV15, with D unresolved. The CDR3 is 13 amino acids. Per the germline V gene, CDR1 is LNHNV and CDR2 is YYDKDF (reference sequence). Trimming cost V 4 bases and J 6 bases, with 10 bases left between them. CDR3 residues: CATSTIRINEQFF. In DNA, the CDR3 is TGTGCCACCAGCACCATAAGGATCAATGAGCAGTTCTTC.

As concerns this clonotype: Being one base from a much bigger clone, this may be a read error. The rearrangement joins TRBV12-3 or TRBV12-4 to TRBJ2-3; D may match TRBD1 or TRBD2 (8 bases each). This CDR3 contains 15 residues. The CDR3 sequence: CASSLGGGTGDTQYF. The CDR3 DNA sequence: TGTGCCAGTAGTTTAGGCGGGGGGACAGGTGATACGCAGTATTTT.

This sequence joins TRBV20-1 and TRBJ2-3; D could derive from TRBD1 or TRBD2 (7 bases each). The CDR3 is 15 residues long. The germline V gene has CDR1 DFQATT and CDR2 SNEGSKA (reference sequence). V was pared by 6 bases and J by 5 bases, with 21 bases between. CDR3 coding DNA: TGCAGTGCGATCCGACAGGGAGGGTTAGGAGATACGCAGTATTTT. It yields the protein CSAIRQGGLGDTQYF.